The subject of this entry is one TCR beta chain. Germline lookup yields CDR1 MNHEY and CDR2 SMNVEV (reference sequence). Trimming removed 5 bases at V and 8 bases at J, with 13 bases between. CDR3 length: 13 residues. The sample is drawn from a study of blood T cell repertoires in COVID-19. About the study: Italy, Spain and the United States were the sources of the convalescent and acute COVID-19 samples. T cells, B-cell-depleted T cells, or PBMCs supplied cDNA or gDNA.

As originally analysed: Estimation of nucleated cell counts relied on the amplification of reference gene primers. The assay was immunoSEQ multiplex PCR, and TCRdb's table has in-frame clones only and misses some. That table furnishes V, J and clone size, whereas the DNA furnished D and trimming. The profile shows some 150,000 clones, approximately 83% of them singletons. The rearrangement uses TRBV27 and TRBJ2-1; D is possibly TRBD2 (6 bases). The receptor was derived from a human donor with acute or convalescent COVID-19. The donor label of this sample is uncertain. The sequenced sample consisted of peripheral blood. In nucleotides, the CDR3 is TGTGCCAGCAGTCGTCTCGGGGGTGATGAGCAGTTCTTC. This translates into CASSRLGGDEQFF.